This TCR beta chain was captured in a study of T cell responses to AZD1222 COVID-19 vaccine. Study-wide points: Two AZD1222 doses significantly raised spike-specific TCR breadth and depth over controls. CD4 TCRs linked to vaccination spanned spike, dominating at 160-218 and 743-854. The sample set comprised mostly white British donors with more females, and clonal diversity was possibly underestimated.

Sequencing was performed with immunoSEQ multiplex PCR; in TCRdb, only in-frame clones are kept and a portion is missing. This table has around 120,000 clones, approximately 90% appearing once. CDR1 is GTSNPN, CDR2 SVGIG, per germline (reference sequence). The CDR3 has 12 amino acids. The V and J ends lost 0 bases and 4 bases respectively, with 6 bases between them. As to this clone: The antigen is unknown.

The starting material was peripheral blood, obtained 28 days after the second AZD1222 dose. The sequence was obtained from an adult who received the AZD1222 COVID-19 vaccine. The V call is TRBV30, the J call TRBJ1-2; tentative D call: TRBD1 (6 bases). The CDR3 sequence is CAWSVRGYGYTF. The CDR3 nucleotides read TGTGCCTGGAGTGTCAGGGGCTATGGCTACACCTTC.